The 20 T cell receptor beta chains presented below share a single source sample, sequenced in a study of T-cell memory formation after mild COVID-19 (dated by TCRdb to the early 2020s). Library generation was performed with 5' RACE. The sequencing machine was an Illumina NovaSeq 6000. TCRdb's own reprocessing of the public reads used fastp at Q25 and MiXCR and kept productive beta chains. Entries are consolidated by CDR3 protein sequence, retaining the most common genes and DNA. Within this sample are approximately 150,000 distinct CDR3 sequences, with 15% to 20% of them counted one time only. The ten biggest clones cover around 2.4% of the sample. The sample taken for sequencing was PBMCs or a T cell subset sorted from them (not recorded which). The receptor set was obtained from an adult woman who had mild COVID-19 (a few samples of this study predate the infection). The sample titles of this study are shuffled in the database, so cell type and time point are left out; the donor was told from shared clones.

This chain connects TRBV6-5 to TRBJ2-3; D ambiguous. The CDR3 is 13 amino acids. With 7 bases removed from V and 1 base from J, the gap between germline ends came to 9 bases. CDR1 and CDR2 (germline): MNHEY, SVGAGI. CDR3 coding DNA: TGTGCCAGCAAAAAGGGTCGCACAGATACGCAGTATTTT. This codes for CASKKGRTDTQYF.

In this sample, this clonotype turned up many times. The gene calls are TRBV7-2 and TRBJ2-7; D possibly corresponds to TRBD2 (6 bases). V was cut by 5 bases and J by 7 bases, with 12 bases left in between. Germline V gene sequence: CDR1 SGHTA, CDR2 FQGNSA. This CDR3 is 12 amino acids long. CDR3 DNA sequence: TGTGCCAGCAGCCCATCCCGGGGGGAGCAGTACTTC. It is translated as CASSPSRGEQYF.

This clonotype was seen a few times. V and J are TRBV5-4 and TRBJ2-3; maybe TRBD2 (5 bases). The CDR3 is 17 residues long. Germline values: CDR1 SGHNT, CDR2 YYREEE (reference sequence). V dropped 0 bases and J dropped 0 bases, with 14 bases sitting between them. The CDR3 coding sequence is TGTGCCAGCAGCTTGGCGGGAATGTACCCTAGCACAGATACGCAGTATTTT. Protein: CASSLAGMYPSTDTQYF.

This clonotype was recorded a few times. V gene TRBV4-1 combines with J gene TRBJ2-1; perhaps D is TRBD1 or TRBD2 (5 bases each). Germline V gives CDR1 MGHRA, CDR2 YSYEKL. The CDR3 length is 17 residues. Trimming took off 1 base at V and 6 bases at J, with 19 bases between the two ends. The CDR3, as DNA: TGCGCCAGCAGCCAAGGACCTAGCCGGCGGACATCCAATGAGCAGTTCTTC. Amino acid sequence: CASSQGPSRRTSNEQFF.

There are a few counts of this clonotype. The chain uses TRBV20-1 and TRBJ1-6; tentative D call: TRBD1 (5 bases). The CDR3 runs to 15 residues. Germline CDR1 is DFQATT and CDR2 is SNEGSKA (reference sequence). V lost 2 bases and J 10 bases, leaving 18 bases between the germline ends. In nucleotides, the CDR3 is TGCAGTGCTAGAACTGAGGGGCAGGGAAACTCACCCCTCCACTTT. Translating gives CSARTEGQGNSPLHF.

The sample holds a few counts of this clonotype. The chain employs TRBV20-1 and TRBJ1-5; 12 bases line up with TRBD1. This CDR3 spans 14 amino acids. Germline V gene lookup returns CDR1 DFQATT and CDR2 SNEGSKA (reference sequence). Trimming took 5 bases from V and 6 from J; bases not matched to a gene: 5. The CDR3 region is CSAAGTGGGQPQHF. DNA of the CDR3: TGCAGTGCTGCCGGGACAGGGGGCGGTCAGCCCCAGCATTTT.

The chain recombines TRBV5-1 with TRBJ2-3; perhaps TRBD1 as D (6 bases). This CDR3 region has 16 residues. Per germline, CDR1 SGHRS and CDR2 YFSETQ. V lost 4 bases and J lost 1, with 16 bases in between. The CDR3 here is CASSLGTSVGTDTQYF. The CDR3 DNA follows: TGCGCCAGCAGCCTCGGGACAAGTGTTGGCACAGATACGCAGTATTTT.

The V and J genes are TRBV19 and TRBJ1-2; D not certain. Germline V CDR1 and CDR2: LNHDA, SQIVND (reference sequence). This CDR3 contains 12 residues. V dropped 5 bases and J dropped 14 bases, with 18 bases sitting between them. The CDR3 DNA sequence: TGTGCCAGTAGTTCAATTCCGACGGTGAGAACCTTC. Its protein product is CASSSIPTVRTF. Full variable domain (rest looked up from reference TRBV19 and TRBJ1-2): DGGITQSPKYLFRKEGQNVTLSCEQNLNHDAMYWYRQDPGQGLRLIYYSQIVNDFQKGDIAEGYSVSREKKESFPLTVTSAQKNPTAFYLCASSSIPTVRTFGSGTRLTVV.

The rearrangement links TRBV20-1 to TRBJ2-7, with D perhaps TRBD1 or TRBD2 (5 bases each). Germline CDR1 DFQATT, CDR2 SNEGSKA (reference sequence). The V and J ends lost 2 bases and 3 bases respectively, with 8 bases between them. The CDR3 consists of 12 residues. The CDR3 protein is CSARRGVYEQYF. The CDR3 bases are TGCAGTGCTAGAAGGGGAGTCTACGAGCAGTACTTC.

This clonotype was found many times. The rearrangement uses TRBV3-1 and TRBJ2-7; possibly TRBD2 for D (5 bases). The CDR3 contains 13 residues. V was trimmed by 3 bases and J by 0 bases, leaving 6 bases between them. CDR1 is LGHDT and CDR2 is YNNKEL in the germline V gene (reference sequence). Written as DNA, the CDR3 is TGTGCCAGCAGCCACCGGGGCTCCTACGAGCAGTACTTC. It specifies CASSHRGSYEQYF.

The rearrangement uses TRBV21-1 and TRBJ1-5; the D segment call TRBD1 is taken from the table without a DNA check. TRBV21-1 is recorded as a pseudogene. This CDR3 has 14 residues. CDR3 coding DNA: TGTGCCAGCCCCGGGACAGCCGGCAATCAGCCCCAGCATTTT. It translates to CASPGTAGNQPQHF.

This chain uses TRBV7-3 with TRBJ2-3; 10 bases align to TRBD2. The CDR3 totals 17 residues. The germline V gene has CDR1 SGHTA and CDR2 FQGTGA. The junction had 12 bases not matched to a gene; V was cut back by 5 bases and J by 4 bases. The CDR3: CASSPQPSGRASDTQYF. The DNA of the CDR3 is TGTGCCAGCAGCCCTCAACCGAGCGGGAGGGCCTCAGATACGCAGTATTTT.

In this sample, this clonotype is medium-sized. V is TRBV5-6 and J is TRBJ2-3; 8 bases are shared with TRBD1. Losses at the gene ends were 3 bases for V and 4 bases for J; bases not matched to a gene: 1. Germline V gene lookup returns CDR1 SGHDT and CDR2 YYEEEE. CDR3 length: 13 amino acids. The CDR3 spells CASSSDRADTQYF. The DNA of the CDR3 is TGTGCCAGCAGCTCGGACAGGGCAGATACGCAGTATTTT.

This clonotype was counted a few times. V usage is TRBV7-3 and J usage is TRBJ2-3; D is perhaps TRBD1 (6 bases). The CDR3 contains 14 residues. Germline V lookup: CDR1 SGHTA, CDR2 FQGTGA. The V end was cut by 6 bases, the J end by 2 bases, with 12 bases between. Written as DNA, the CDR3 is TGTGCCAGCAGTCCGGGACATTCCACAGATACGCAGTATTTT. Translating gives CASSPGHSTDTQYF.

This clonotype has only a few counts. The gene calls are TRBV24-1 and TRBJ2-1; 9 nucleotides match TRBD2. With 3 bases clipped from V and 7 bases from J, the junction kept 9 bases outside the gene matches. Germline assignment: CDR1 KGHDR and CDR2 SFDVKD. The CDR3 is 16 amino acids. CDR3 bases: TGTGCCACCAGTGATCCCCAGCTAGCGGGAAGGAATGAGCAGTTCTTC. It yields the protein CATSDPQLAGRNEQFF.

This clonotype occurred many times. The chain links TRBV5-1 to TRBJ2-1; unclear D gene. V was trimmed by 7 bases and J by 4 bases, leaving 6 bases between them. Germline CDR1 is SGHRS and CDR2 is YFSETQ. CDR3 length: 11 residues. The CDR3 protein is CASRNYNEQFF. In DNA, the CDR3 is TGCGCCAGCCGTAATTACAATGAGCAGTTCTTC.

This clonotype showed up just a few times. This chain joins TRBV12-3 or TRBV12-4 and TRBJ2-4; D is perhaps TRBD1 (5 bases). Trimming pared 6 bases from V and 10 bases from J, leaving 10 bases between. The CDR3 extends over 11 amino acids. CDR3 nucleotide sequence: TGTGCCAGCAGCGACAGTATAATTCAGTACTTC. Translated, it gives CASSDSIIQYF.

The rearrangement joins TRBV4-2 to TRBJ1-4; weak D call: TRBD1 (5 bases). V lost 0 bases to trimming and J lost 8 bases, with 16 bases between them. The CDR3 extends over 16 amino acids. Germline values: CDR1 LGHNA, CDR2 YNFKEQ. This CDR3 is CASSQDPIGSGEKLFF. The CDR3 DNA reads TGTGCCAGCAGCCAAGACCCAATAGGTTCAGGGGAAAAACTGTTTTTT.

The chain uses TRBV7-9 and TRBJ1-1; D gene unclear. The V and J ends lost 5 bases and 0 bases respectively, with 19 bases between them. This CDR3 has 17 amino acids. Germline values: CDR1 SEHNR, CDR2 FQNEAQ (reference sequence). The CDR3 spells CASSLRQGGRMNTEAFF. In DNA, the CDR3 is TGTGCCAGCAGCCTAAGACAAGGAGGAAGGATGAACACTGAAGCTTTCTTT.

There are a few counts of this clonotype. The chain links TRBV11-2 to TRBJ2-2; no definite D call. CDR1 and CDR2 (germline): SGHAT, FQNNGV. Between the trimmed V and J ends, which lost 2 bases and 0 bases, there was a span of 10 bases. This CDR3 has 16 amino acids. In DNA, the CDR3 is TGTGCCAGCAGCTTAAGCAGGATCGCGAACACCGGGGAGCTGTTTTTT. Amino acid sequence: CASSLSRIANTGELFF.